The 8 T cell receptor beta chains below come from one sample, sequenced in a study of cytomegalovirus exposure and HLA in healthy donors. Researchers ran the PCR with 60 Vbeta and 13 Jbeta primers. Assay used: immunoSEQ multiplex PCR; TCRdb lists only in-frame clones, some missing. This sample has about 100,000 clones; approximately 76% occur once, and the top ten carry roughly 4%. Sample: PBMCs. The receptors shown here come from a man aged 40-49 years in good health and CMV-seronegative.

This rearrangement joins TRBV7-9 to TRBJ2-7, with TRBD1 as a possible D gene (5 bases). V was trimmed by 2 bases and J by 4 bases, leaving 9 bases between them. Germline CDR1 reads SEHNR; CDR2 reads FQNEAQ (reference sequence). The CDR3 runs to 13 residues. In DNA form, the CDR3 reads TGTGCCAGCAGCTTACATGGGGCATACGAGCAGTACGTC. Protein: CASSLHGAYEQYV.

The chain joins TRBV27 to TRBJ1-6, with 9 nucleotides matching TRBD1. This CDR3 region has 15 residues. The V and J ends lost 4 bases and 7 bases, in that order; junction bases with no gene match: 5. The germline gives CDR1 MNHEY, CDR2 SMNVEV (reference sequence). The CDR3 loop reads CASSYRDRANSPLHF. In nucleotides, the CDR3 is TGTGCCAGCAGTTACCGGGACAGGGCCAATTCACCCCTCCACTTT.

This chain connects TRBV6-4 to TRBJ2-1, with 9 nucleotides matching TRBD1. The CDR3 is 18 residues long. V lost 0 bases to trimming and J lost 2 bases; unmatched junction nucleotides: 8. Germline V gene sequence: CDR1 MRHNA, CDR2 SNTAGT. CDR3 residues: CASSDSSTGGLAYNEQFF. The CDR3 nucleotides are TGTGCCAGCAGTGACTCGTCGACAGGGGGTTTGGCCTACAATGAGCAGTTCTTC.

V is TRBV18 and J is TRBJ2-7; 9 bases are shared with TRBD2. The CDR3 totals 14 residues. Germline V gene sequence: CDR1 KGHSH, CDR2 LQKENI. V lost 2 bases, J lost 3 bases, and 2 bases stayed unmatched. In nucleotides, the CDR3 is TGTGCCAGCTCACCAATTAGCGGGAGCTACGAGCAGTACTTC. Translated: CASSPISGSYEQYF.

This CDR3 reads CASSIDRAGSYNEQFF. The CDR3 DNA sequence: TGTGCCAGTAGTATAGATCGGGCGGGGTCCTACAATGAGCAGTTCTTC. The J gene is TRBJ2-1, the V gene TRBV19; a possible D gene is TRBD2 (6 bases). V lost 0 bases and J lost 1, with 10 bases in between. Per germline, CDR1 LNHDA and CDR2 SQIVND (reference sequence). The CDR3 contains 16 residues.

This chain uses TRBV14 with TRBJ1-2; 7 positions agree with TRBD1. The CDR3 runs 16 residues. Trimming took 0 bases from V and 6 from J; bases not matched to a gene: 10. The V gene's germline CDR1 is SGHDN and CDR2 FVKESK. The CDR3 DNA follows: TGTGCCAGCAGCCAAGATAGGGGGCCCCAGGAGGATGGCTACACCTTC. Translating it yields CASSQDRGPQEDGYTF.

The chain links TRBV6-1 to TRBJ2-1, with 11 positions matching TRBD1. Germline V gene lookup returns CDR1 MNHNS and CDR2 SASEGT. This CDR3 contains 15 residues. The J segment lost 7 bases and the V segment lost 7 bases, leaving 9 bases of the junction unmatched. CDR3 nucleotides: TGTGCCAGCATGAGAGGACAGGGGGCAGCGAATGAGCAGTTCTTC. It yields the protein CASMRGQGAANEQFF.

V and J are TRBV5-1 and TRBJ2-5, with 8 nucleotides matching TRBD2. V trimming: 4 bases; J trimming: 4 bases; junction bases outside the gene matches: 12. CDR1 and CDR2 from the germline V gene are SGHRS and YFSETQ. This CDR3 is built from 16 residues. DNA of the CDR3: TGCGCCAGCAGCGCCCGGTTTGCGGGGGGCCGAGAGACCCAGTACTTC. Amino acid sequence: CASSARFAGGRETQYF.